This T cell receptor (beta chain) was sequenced for a study of cytomegalovirus exposure and HLA in healthy donors. PCR used 60 Vbeta primers and 13 Jbeta primers. Profiled with immunoSEQ multiplex PCR; TCRdb holds only in-frame clones, not every one. This table holds hundreds of thousands of clones, about three quarters found once. Unmatched junction bases numbered 6, after V lost 4 bases and J lost 4 bases. Germline CDR1 and CDR2: SGHRS and YFSETQ. This CDR3 is built from 15 residues. V gene TRBV5-1 combines with J gene TRBJ2-3; 10 nucleotides agree with TRBD1. The sequence came from an older woman in good health and CMV-seropositive. Sequenced: PBMCs. CDR3 nucleotide sequence: TGCGCCAGCAGCCGCGGACAGGGGGGTCCAGATACGCAGTATTTT. Amino acids: CASSRGQGGPDTQYF.